This TCR beta chain stems from a study of shared T cell receptors in the human thymus. V lost 2 bases, J lost 0 bases, and 11 bases lay in between. CDR1 is MGHDK, CDR2 SYGVNS, per germline. The CDR3 is 17 residues long. This table comes from immunoSEQ multiplex PCR, and its TCRdb copy is limited to in-frame clones, with some not included. The sample includes more than 550,000 clones, 87% of them seen just once. These data were also reused for a study on human thymus T cells. That work adds: Having corrective surgery for congenital heart defects, healthy Finnish infants were the ones who donated. The study used thymus tissue resected during corrective heart surgery. Repertoires from thymus and blood appeared to show biased V and J gene usage. Related research examined unrelated individuals and reported that their thymic repertoires overlapped highly.

Source material: thymocytes. The rearrangement links TRBV25-1 to TRBJ2-6; D is uncertain. This TCR came from a boy under two years old with a congenital heart defect. In nucleotides, the CDR3 is TGTGCCAGCAGTGAACCCGCTCAGTTCTCTGGGGCCAACGTCCTGACTTTC. Protein sequence: CASSEPAQFSGANVLTF.